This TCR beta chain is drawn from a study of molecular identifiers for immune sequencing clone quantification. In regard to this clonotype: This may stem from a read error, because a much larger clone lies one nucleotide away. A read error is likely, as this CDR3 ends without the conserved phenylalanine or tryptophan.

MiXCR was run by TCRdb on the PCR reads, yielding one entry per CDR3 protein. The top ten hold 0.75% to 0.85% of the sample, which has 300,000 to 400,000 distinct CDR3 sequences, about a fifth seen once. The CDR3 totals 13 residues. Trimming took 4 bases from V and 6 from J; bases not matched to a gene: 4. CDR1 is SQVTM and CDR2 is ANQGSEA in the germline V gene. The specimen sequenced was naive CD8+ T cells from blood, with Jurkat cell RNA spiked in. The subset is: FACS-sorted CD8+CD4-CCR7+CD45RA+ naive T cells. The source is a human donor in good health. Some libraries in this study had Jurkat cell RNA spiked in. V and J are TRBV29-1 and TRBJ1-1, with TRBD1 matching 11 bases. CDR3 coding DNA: TGCAGCGTTGGGGACAGGGGGGACCCTGAAGCTTTCTAT. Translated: CSVGDRGDPEAFY.